The present T cell receptor (beta chain) was sequenced within a study of T cells after yellow fever vaccination. TCRdb re-analysed the 5' RACE reads in MiXCR, keeping a single row per CDR3 protein. The table includes approximately 27,000 distinct CDR3 sequences, about 5.5% detected once. V gave up 3 bases and J gave up 9 bases; unmatched junction bases: 14. This CDR3 is built from 17 residues. Germline CDR1 and CDR2: SGDLS and YYNGEE. This clonotype was recorded many times. The receptor comes from a man aged 30-40 years who received the YFV17D yellow fever vaccine. Sequencing used PBMCs, either bulk or a sorted T-cell subset (CD4+, CD8+, memory, or dextramer-sorted; not recorded which), obtained 15 days after the yellow fever booster vaccination. The chain links TRBV9 to TRBJ1-6, with 8 bases lining up with TRBD1. Written as DNA, the CDR3 is TGTGCCAGCAGCGGAGCACCTTTGGCGACAGGGGCTTCACCCCTCCACTTT. It translates to CASSGAPLATGASPLHF.